Reported below is one TCR beta chain. Its antigen is not known. This entry comes from a study of shared clonotypes between healthy human individuals. Study-wide results and limits: Though the depth was large, rarefaction showed that sorted-subset sequencing was incomplete. It was expected that sequencing depth would affect clonotype sharing among donors. Owing to a small donor count, the genetic and exposure-history diversity represented was limited.

Profiled with immunoSEQ multiplex PCR; TCRdb holds only in-frame clones, not every one. The sample yields more than 2 million clones, around 95% seen once. Germline values: CDR1 SNHLY, CDR2 FYNNEI. The V and J ends lost 1 base and 3 bases respectively, with 9 bases between them. CDR3 length equals 14 residues. Sequenced sample: naive CD4+ T cells sorted from blood. The subset was: CD45RA+ positively selected. The receptor comes from a man aged 18 to 29 in good health. This sequence joins TRBV2 and TRBJ1-1; D unresolved. Here the CDR3 DNA reads TGTGCCAGCAGTGAAGTCCCCGATTACACTGAAGCTTTCTTT. Translating gives CASSEVPDYTEAFF.